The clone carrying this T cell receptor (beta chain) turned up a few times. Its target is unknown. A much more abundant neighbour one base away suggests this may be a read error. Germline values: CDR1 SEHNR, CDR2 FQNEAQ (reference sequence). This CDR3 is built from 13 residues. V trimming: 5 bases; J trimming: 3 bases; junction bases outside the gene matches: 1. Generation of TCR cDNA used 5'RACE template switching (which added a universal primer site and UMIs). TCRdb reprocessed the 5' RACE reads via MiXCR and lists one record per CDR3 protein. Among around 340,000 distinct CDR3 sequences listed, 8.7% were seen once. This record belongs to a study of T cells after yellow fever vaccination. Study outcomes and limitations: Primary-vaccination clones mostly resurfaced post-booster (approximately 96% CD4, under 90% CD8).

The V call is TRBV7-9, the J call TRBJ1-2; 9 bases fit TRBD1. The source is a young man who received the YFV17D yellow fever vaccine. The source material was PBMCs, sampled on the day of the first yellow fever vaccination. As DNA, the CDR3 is TGTGCCAGCAGCGGGGACAGGGACTATGGCTACACCTTC. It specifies CASSGDRDYGYTF.